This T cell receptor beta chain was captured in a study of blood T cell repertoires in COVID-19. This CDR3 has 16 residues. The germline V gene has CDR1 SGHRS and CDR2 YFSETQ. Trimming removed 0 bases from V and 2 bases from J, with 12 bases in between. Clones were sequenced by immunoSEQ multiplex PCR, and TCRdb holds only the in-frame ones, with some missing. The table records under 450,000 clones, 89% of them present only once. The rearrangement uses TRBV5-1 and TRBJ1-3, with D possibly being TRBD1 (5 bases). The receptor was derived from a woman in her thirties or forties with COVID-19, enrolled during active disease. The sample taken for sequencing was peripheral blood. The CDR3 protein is CASSLEGQGPGNTIYF. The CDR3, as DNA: TGCGCCAGCAGCTTGGAGGGGCAGGGCCCTGGAAACACCATATATTTT.